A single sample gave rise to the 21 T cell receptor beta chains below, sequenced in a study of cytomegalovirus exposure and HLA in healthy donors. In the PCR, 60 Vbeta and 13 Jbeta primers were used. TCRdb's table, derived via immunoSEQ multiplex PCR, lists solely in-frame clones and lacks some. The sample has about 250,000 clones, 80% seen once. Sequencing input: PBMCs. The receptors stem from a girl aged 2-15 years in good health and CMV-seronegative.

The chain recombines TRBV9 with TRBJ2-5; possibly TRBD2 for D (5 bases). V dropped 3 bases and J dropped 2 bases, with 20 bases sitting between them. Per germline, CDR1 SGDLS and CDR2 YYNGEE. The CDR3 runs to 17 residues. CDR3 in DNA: TGTGCCAGCAGCGCGGCGGTTCGGGGAATTAAACAAGAGACCCAGTACTTC. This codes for CASSAAVRGIKQETQYF.

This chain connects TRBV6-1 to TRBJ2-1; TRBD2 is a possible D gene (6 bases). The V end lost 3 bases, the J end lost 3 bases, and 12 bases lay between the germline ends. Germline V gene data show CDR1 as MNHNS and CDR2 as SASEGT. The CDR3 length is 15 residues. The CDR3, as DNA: TGTGCCAGCAGTGACCCCGGGGGAGTCTACAATGAGCAGTTCTTC. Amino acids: CASSDPGGVYNEQFF.

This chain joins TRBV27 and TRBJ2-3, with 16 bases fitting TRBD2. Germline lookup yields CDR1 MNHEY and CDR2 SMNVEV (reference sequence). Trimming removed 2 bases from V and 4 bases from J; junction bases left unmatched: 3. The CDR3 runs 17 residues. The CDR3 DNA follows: TGTGCCAGCAGTTTAGGGACTAGCGGGAGGGCCTCAGATACGCAGTATTTT. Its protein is CASSLGTSGRASDTQYF.

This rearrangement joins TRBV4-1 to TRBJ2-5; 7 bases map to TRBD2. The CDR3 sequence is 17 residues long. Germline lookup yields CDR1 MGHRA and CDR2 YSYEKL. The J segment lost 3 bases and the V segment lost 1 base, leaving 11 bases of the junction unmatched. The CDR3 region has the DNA TGCGCCAGCAGCCAAGTGGGGGGGGTGGGGGGTAAAGAGACCCAGTACTTC. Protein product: CASSQVGGVGGKETQYF.

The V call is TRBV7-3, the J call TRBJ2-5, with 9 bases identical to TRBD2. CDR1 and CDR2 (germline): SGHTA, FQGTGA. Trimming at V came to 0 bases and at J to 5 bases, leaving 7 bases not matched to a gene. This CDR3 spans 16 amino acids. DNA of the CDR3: TGTGCCAGCAGCTTAACGGGTAGCGGGGGTGGTGAGACCCAGTACTTC. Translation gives CASSLTGSGGGETQYF.

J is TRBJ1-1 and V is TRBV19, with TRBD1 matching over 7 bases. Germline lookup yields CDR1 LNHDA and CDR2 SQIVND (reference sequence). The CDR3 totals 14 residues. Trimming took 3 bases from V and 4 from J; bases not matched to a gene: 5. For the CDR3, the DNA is TGTGCCAGTAGTATCCCGACAGGGCCCACTGAAGCTTTCTTT. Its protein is CASSIPTGPTEAFF.

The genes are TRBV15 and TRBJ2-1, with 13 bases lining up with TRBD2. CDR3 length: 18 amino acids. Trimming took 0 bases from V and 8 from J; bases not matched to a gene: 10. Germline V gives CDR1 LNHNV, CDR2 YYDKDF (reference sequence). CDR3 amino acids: CATSRDSWTSGRWDEQFF. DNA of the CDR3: TGTGCCACCAGCAGAGATAGCTGGACTAGCGGGAGATGGGATGAGCAGTTCTTC.

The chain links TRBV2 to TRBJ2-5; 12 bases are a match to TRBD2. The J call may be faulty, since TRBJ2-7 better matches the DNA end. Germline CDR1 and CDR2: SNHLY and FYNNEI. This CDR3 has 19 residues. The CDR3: CASSGGGTSGPWGTYEQYF. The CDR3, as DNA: TGTGCCAGCAGTGGAGGGGGGACTAGCGGGCCATGGGGGACCTACGAGCAGTACTTC.

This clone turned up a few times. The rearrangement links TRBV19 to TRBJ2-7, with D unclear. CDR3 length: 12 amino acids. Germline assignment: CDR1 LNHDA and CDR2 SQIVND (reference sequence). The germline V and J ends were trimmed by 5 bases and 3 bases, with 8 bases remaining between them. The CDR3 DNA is TGTGCCAGTAGTTCCGACTTCTACGAGCAGTACTTC. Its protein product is CASSSDFYEQYF.

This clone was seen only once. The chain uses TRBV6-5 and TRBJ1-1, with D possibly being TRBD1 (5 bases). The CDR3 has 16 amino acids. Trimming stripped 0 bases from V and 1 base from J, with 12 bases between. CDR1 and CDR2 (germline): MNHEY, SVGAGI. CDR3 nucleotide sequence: TGTGCCAGCAGTTACTCGGGAGGGGCGTCGAACACTGAAGCTTTCTTT. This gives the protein CASSYSGGASNTEAFF.

CDR3 DNA: TGTGCCAGCACTATTGGAGGGGGGGCCTACGAGCAGTACTTC. Translating it yields CASTIGGGAYEQYF. The rearrangement uses TRBV28 and TRBJ2-7; D perhaps matches TRBD2 (7 bases). CDR3 size: 14 residues. Trimming shortened V by 7 bases and J by 2 bases, and 15 bases separated the two germline ends. From germline, CDR1 is MDHEN and CDR2 SYDVKM.

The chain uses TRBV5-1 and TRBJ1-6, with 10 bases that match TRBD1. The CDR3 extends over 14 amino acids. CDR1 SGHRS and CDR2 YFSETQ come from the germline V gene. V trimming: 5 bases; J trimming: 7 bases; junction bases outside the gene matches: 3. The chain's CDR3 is CASRGQGENSPLHF. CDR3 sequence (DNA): TGCGCCAGCAGAGGACAGGGGGAAAATTCACCCCTCCACTTT.

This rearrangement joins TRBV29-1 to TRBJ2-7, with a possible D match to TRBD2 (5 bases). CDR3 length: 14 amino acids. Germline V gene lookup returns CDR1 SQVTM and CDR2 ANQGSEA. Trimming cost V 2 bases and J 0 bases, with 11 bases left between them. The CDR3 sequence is CSVESTGSSYEQYF. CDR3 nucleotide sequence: TGCAGCGTTGAAAGTACGGGGAGCTCCTACGAGCAGTACTTC.

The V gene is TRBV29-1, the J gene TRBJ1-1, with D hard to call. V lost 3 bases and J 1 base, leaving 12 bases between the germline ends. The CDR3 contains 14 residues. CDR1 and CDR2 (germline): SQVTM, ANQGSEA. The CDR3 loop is CSVDLDRGNTEAFF. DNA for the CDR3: TGCAGCGTTGATTTAGACCGGGGGAACACTGAAGCTTTCTTT. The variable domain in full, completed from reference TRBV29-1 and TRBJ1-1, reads SAVISQKPSRDICQRGTSLTIQCQVDSQVTMMFWYRQQPGQSLTLIATANQGSEATYESGFVIDKFPISRPNLTFSTLTVSNMSPEDSSIYLCSVDLDRGNTEAFFGQGTRLTVV.

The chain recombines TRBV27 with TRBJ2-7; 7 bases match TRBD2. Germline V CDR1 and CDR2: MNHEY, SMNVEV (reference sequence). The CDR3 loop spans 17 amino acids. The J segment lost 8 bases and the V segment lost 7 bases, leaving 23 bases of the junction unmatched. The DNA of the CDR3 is TGTGCCAGCACTCTTCGTCAGACTGCTAGCCCTAGCGGAAAGCAGTACTTC. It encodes CASTLRQTASPSGKQYF.

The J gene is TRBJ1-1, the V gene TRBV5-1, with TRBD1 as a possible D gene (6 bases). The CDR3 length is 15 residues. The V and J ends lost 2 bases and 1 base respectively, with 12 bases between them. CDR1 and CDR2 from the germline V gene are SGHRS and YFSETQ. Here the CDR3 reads CASSLDRLANTEAFF. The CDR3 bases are TGCGCCAGCAGCTTAGACAGGTTGGCGAACACTGAAGCTTTCTTT.

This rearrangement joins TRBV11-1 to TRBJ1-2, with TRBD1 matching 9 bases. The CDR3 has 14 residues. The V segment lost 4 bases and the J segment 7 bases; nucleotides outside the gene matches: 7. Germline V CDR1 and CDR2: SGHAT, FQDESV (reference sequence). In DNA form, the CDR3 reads TGTGCCAGCAGCTCCCCGGGACAGGGAGGTGGCTACACCTTC. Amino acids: CASSSPGQGGGYTF.

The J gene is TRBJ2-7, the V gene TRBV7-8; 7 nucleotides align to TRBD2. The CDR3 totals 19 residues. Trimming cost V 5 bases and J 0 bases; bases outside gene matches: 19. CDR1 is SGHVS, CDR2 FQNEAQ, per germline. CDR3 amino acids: CASSLGPGKGGISSYEQYF. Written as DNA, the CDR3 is TGTGCCAGCAGCCTAGGCCCCGGAAAGGGAGGGATTAGCTCCTACGAGCAGTACTTC.

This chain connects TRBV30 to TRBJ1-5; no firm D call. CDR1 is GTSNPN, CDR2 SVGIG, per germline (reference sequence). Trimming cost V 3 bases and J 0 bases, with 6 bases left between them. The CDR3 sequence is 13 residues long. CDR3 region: CAWSIDSNQPQHF. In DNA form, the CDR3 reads TGTGCCTGGAGCATAGATAGCAATCAGCCCCAGCATTTT.

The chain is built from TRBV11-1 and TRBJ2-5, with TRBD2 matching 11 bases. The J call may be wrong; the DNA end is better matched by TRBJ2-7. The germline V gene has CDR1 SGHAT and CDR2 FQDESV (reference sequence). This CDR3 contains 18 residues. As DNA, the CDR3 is TGTGCCAGCAGCACACCGGGACTAGCGGTCCAACGGCGGTACGAGCAGTACTTC. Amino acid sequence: CASSTPGLAVQRRYEQYF.

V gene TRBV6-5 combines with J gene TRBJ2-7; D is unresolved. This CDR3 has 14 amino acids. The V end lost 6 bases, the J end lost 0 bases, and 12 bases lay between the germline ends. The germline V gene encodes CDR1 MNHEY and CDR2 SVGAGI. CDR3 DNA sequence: TGTGCCAGCAGCGTAGTCGGTGGCTCCTACGAGCAGTACTTC. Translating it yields CASSVVGGSYEQYF.